The entry below describes one T cell receptor beta chain. Its antigen is not identified. Germline CDR1 SGHRS, CDR2 YFSETQ. The CDR3 extends over 14 amino acids. V was clipped by 4 bases and J by 5 bases, with 14 bases between them. These data come from a study of radiation and T cells in renal cell carcinoma. Findings and limits, study-wide: Top tumor clonotypes rose in blood 2 weeks post-radiation, then contracted. Without pretreatment biopsies, baseline tumor clonotype presence was undetermined.

Time point in this sample: blood 4 weeks post-SBRT, at nephrectomy. As for treatment: 15 Gy SBRT to primary tumor, nephrectomy 4 weeks later. Nephrectomy followed 15 Gy stereotactic body radiation by 4 weeks. TCRdb keeps only in-frame clones here, not all; method: immunoSEQ multiplex PCR. The table records 40,000 to 50,000 clones, about 84% of them present only once. The chain couples TRBV5-1 to TRBJ2-3; D may be TRBD2 (6 bases). The specimen was blood, collected from a patient whose treatment included radiotherapy and nephrectomy. This clonotype was sampled from a woman in her seventies with renal cell carcinoma. CDR3 in amino acids: CASSRGRTLDTQYF. The DNA for the CDR3 is TGCGCCAGCAGCAGAGGGAGGACCTTAGATACGCAGTATTTT.